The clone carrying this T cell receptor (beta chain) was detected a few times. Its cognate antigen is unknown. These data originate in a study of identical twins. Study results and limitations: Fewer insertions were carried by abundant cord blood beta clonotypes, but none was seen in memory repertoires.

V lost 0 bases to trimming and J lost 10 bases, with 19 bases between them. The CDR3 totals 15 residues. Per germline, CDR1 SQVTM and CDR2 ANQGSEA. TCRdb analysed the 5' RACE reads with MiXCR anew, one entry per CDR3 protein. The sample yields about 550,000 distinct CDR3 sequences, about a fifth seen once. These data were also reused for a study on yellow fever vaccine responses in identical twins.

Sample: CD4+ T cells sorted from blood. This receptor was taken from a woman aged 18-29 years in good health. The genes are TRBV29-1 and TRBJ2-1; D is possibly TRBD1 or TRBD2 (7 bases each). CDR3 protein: CSVEEIRQGGFEQFF. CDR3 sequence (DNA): TGCAGCGTTGAAGAGATAAGACAGGGAGGGTTCGAGCAGTTCTTC.